This TCR beta chain was captured in a study of cytomegalovirus exposure and HLA in healthy donors. Study in general: About 85 million unique TCRs from HLA-typed donors were held in an early release of data.

The CDR3 spans 14 residues. Germline loops: CDR1 MDHEN, CDR2 SYDVKM. V was trimmed by 6 bases and J by 1 base, leaving 12 bases between them. The primer mix had 60 Vbeta and 13 Jbeta primers. Per the study methods: Per a later analysis, the number of unique TCR beta chains was about 80 million, of which roughly 11 million were shared. The protocol was immunoSEQ multiplex PCR, while the TCRdb copy is restricted to in-frame clones and leaves out a portion. Clone size and the V and J calls come from that table; the DNA yielded D and trimming. The profile covers about 78,000 clones, with 72% appearing a single time and roughly 10% taken by the ten largest.

The J gene is TRBJ2-5, the V gene TRBV28; D call uncertain. This TCR was recovered from a woman aged 35 to 49 in good health and CMV-seropositive. Material: PBMCs. CDR3 nucleotide sequence: TGTGCCAGCAGGCTGACTTATTCCCAAGAGACCCAGTACTTC. The encoded protein is CASRLTYSQETQYF.